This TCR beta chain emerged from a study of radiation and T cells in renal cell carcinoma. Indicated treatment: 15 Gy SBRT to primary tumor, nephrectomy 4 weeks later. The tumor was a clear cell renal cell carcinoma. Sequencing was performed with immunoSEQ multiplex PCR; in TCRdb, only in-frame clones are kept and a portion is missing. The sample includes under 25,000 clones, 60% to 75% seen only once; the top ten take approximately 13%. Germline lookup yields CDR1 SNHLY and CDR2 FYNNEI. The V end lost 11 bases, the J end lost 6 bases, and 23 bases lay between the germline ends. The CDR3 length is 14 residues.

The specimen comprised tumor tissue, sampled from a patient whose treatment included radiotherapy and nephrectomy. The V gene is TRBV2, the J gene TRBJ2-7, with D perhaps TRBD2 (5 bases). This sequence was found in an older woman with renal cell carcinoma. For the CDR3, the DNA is TGTGCCGTCAAGGCGCAGGCGAGGGTCTCCGAGCAGTACTTC. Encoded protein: CAVKAQARVSEQYF.